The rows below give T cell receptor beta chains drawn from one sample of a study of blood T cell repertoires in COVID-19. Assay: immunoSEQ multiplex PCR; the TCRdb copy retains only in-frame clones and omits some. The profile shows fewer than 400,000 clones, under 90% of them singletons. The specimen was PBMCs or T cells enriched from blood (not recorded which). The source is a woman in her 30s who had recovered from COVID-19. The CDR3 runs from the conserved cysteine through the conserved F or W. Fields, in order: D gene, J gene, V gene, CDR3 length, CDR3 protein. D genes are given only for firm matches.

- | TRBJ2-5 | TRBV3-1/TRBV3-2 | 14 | CASSQGAPQETQYF
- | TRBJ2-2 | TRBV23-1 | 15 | CASSPRDKNTGELFF
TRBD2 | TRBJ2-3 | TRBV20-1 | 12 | CSASLSGDVRYF
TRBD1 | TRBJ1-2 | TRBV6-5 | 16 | CASSSHALQGYYGYTF
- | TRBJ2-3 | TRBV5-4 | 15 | CASSLANRVADTQYF
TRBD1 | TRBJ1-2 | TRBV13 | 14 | CASSLGQGNYGYTF
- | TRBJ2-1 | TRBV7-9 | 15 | CASSLAGGRVNEQFF
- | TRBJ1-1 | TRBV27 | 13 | CASSPGGPTEAFF
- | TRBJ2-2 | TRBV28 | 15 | CASSPPRQSPGELFF
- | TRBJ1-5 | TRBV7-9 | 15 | CASSSEAESNQPQHF
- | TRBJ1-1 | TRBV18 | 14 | CASSPRRDGTEAFF
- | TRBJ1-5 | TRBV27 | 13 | CASSYSSNQPQHF
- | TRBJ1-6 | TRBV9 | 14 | CASSPDSSLPPLHF
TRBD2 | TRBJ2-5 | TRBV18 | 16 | CASSPSGLAGAETQYF
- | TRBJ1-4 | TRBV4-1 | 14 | CASSQDIQEEKLFF
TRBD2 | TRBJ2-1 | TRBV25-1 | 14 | CASSSTSSQVEQFF
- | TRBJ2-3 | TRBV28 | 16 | CASSLIRTTSTDTQYF
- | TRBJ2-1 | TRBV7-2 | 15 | CASSPYRISYNEQFF
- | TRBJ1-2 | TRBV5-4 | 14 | CASSPGDAGYGYTF
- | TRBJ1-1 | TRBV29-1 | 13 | CSVRRGLNTEAFF
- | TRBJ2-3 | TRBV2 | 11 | CASRGPDTQYF
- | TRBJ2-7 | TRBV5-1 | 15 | CASSLEGGAFYEQYF
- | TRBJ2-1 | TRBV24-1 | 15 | CATSDRFGPVNEQFF
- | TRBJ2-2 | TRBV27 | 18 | CASSLISRTAANTGELFF
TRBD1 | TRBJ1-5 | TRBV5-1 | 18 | CASSPTSLRDSSNQPQHF
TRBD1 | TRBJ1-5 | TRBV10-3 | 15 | CAISEGQGLSQPQHF
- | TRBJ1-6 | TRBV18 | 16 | CASSFEDTRNNSPLHF
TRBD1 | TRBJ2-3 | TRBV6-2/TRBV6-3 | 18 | CASSYWDRDRGFIDTQYF
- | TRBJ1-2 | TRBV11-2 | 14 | CASSLVEGTYGYTF
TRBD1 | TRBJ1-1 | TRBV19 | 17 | CASTDYGTGGMNTEAFF
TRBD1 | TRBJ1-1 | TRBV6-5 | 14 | CASYPGQKKLEAFF
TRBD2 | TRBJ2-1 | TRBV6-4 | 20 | CASISGTSGRWWSSYNEQFF
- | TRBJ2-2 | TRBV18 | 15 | CASSTGPSNTGELFF
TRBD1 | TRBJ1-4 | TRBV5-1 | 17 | CASSLTGTGATNEKLFF
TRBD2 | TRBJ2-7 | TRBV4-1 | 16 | CASSRTSGGSPYEQYF
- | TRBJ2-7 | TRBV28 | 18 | CASSGYRVGASGIYEQYF
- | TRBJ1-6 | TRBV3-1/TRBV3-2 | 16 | CASSQLNLLYNSPLHF
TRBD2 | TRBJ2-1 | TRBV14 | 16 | CASSQGTSGRYDEQFF
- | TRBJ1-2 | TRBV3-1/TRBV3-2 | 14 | CASSQQGGFYGYTF
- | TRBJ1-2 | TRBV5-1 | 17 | CASSPRTVAGTNYGYTF
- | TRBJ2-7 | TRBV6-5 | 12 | CASTRSNYEQYF
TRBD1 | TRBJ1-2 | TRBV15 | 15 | CATSRDRRGDYGYTF
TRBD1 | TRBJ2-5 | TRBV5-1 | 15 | CASSLFGTGNATQYF
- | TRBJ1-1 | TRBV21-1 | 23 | CASSKALFTPTGTGKCENTEAFF
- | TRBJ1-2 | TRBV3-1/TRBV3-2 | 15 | CASSHSVRRIYGYTF
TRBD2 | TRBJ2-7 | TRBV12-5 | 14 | CASGSGGNTYEQYF
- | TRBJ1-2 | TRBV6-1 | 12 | CASSEGPVRYTF
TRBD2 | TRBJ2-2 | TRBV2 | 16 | CASSDWSGSESGELFF
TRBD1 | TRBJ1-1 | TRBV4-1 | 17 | CASSQDPTRGQVTEAFF
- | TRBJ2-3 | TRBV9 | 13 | CASSTRLVDTQYF
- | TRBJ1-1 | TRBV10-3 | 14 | CAISEWVGATEAFF
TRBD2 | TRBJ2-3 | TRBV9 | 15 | CASTRASGVTDTQYF
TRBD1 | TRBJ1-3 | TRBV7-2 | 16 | CASSSPGDRQGNTIYF
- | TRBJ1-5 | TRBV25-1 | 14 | CASSTTGSNQPQHF
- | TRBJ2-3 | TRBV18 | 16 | CASSPPIAAAQNTQYF
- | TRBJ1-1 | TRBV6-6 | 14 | CASSYSGASTEAFF
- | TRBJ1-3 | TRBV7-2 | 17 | CASSPTGGLLSGNTIYF
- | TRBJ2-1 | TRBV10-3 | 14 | CAISDFNSYNEQFF